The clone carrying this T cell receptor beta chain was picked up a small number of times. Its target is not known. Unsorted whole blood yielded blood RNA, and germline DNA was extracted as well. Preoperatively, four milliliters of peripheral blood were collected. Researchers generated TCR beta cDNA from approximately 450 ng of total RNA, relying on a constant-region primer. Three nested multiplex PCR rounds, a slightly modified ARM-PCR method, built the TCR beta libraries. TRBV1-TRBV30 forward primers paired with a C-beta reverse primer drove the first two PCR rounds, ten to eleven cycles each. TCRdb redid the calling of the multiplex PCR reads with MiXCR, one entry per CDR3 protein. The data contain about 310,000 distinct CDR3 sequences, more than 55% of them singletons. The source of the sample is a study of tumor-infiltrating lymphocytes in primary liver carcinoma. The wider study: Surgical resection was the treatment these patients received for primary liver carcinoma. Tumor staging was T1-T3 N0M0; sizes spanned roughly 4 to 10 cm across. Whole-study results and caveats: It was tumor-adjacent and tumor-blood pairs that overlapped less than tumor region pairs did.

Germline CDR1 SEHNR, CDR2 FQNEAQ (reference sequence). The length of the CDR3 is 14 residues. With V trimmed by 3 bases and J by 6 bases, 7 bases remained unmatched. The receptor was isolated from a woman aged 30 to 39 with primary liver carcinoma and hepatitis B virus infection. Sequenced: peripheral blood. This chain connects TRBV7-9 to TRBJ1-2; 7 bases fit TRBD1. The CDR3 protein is CASSFEYRGDGYTF. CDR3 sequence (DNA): TGTGCCAGCAGCTTTGAATACAGGGGTGATGGCTACACCTTC.